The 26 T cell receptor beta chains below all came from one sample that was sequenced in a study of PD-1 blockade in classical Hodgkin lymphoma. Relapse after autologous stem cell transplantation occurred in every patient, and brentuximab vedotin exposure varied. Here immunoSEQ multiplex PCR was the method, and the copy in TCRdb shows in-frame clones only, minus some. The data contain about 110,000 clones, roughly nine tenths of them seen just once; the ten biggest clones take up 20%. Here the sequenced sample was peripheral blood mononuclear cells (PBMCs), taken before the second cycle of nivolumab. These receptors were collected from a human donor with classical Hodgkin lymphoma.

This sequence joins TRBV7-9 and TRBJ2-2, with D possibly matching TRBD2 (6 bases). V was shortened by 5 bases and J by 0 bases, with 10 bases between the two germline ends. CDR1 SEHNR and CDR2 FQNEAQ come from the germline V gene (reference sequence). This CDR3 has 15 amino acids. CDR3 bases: TGTGCCAGCAGCCTCGGGGACTCGAACACCGGGGAGCTGTTTTTT. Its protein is CASSLGDSNTGELFF.

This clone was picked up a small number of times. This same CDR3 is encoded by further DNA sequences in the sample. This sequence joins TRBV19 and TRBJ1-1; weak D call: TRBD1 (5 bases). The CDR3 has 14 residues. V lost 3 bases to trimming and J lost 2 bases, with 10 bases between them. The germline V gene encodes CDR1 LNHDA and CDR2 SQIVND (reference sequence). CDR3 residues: CASSIDRTNTEAFF. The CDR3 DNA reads TGTGCCAGTAGTATCGACAGAACCAACACTGAAGCTTTCTTT.

The CDR3 protein is CASRALQGINYGYTF. The CDR3 nucleotides are TGTGCCAGCAGGGCTCTACAGGGAATAAACTATGGCTACACCTTC. The chain employs TRBV2 and TRBJ1-2, with D perhaps matching TRBD1 (6 bases). The CDR3 totals 15 residues. Trimming took off 6 bases at V and 2 bases at J, with 16 bases between the two ends. Germline lookup yields CDR1 SNHLY and CDR2 FYNNEI.

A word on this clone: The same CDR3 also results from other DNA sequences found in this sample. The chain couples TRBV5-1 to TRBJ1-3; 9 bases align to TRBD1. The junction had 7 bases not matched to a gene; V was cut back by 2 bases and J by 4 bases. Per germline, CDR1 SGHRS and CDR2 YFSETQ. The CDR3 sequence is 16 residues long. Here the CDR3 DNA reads TGCGCCAGCAGCTTCGGGACAGGGTCTTCGGGAAACACCATATATTTT. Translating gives CASSFGTGSSGNTIYF.

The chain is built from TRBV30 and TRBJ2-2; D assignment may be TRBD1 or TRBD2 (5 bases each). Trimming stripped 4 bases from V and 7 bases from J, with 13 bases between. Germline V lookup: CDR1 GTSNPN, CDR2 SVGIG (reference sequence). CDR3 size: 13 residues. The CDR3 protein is CAWTRSGLGELFF. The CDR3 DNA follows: TGTGCCTGGACCCGGTCGGGGCTCGGGGAGCTGTTTTTT.

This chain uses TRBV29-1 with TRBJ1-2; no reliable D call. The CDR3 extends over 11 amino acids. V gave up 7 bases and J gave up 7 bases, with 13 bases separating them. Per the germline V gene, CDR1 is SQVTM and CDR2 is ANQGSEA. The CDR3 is CSAPGPSGYTF. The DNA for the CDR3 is TGCAGCGCGCCAGGTCCCTCTGGCTACACCTTC.

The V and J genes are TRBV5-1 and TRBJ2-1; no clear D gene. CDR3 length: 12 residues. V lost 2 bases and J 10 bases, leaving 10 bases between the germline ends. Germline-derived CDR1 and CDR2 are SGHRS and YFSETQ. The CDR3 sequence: CASSFQSREQFF. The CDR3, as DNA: TGCGCCAGCAGCTTCCAATCCAGGGAGCAGTTCTTC. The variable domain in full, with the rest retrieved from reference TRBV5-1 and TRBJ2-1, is KAGVTQTPRYLIKTRGQQVTLSCSPISGHRSVSWYQQTPGQGLQFLFEYFSETQRNKGNFPGRFSGRQFSNSRSEMNVSTLELGDSALYLCASSFQSREQFFGPGTRLTVL.

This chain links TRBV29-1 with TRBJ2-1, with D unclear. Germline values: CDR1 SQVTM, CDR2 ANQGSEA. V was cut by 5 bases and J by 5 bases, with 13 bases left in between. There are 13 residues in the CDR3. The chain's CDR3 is CSVQLFLDNEQFF. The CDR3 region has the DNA TGCAGCGTTCAGCTCTTCCTAGACAATGAGCAGTTCTTC.

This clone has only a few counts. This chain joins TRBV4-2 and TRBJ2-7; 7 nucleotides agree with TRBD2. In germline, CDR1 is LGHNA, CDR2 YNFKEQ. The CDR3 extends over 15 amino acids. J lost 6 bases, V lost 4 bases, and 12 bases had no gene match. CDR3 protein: CASSPGGRRDREQYF. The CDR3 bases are TGTGCCAGCAGCCCCGGGGGGAGGAGGGATCGCGAGCAGTACTTC.

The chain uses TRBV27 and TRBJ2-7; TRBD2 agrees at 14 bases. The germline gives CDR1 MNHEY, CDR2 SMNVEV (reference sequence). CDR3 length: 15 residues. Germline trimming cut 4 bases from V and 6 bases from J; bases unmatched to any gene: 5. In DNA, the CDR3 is TGTGCCAGCAGTTCCAGGACTAGCGGGAGGCCCGAGCAGTACTTC. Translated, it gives CASSSRTSGRPEQYF.

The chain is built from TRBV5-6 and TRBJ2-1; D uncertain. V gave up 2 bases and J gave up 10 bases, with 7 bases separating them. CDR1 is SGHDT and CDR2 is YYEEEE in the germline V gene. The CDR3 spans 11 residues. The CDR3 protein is CASSLREEQFF. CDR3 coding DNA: TGTGCCAGCAGCTTACGCGAGGAGCAGTTCTTC. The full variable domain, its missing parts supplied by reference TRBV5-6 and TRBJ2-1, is DAGVTQSPTHLIKTRGQQVTLRCSPKSGHDTVSWYQQALGQGPQFIFQYYEEEERQRGNFPDRFSGHQFPNYSSELNVNALLLGDSALYLCASSLREEQFFGPGTRLTVL.

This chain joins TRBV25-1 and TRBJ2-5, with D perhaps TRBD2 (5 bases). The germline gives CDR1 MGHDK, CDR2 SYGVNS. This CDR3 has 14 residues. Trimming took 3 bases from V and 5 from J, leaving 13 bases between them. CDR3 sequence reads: CASSDFGASETQYF. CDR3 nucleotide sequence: TGTGCCAGCAGTGACTTCGGAGCTAGCGAGACCCAGTACTTC.

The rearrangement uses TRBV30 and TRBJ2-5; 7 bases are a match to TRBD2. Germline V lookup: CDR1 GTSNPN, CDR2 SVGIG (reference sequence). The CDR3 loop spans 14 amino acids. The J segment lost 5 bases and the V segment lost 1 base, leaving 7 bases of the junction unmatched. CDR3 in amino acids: CAWSDSGIGETQYF. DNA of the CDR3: TGTGCCTGGAGTGACAGCGGGATTGGGGAGACCCAGTACTTC.

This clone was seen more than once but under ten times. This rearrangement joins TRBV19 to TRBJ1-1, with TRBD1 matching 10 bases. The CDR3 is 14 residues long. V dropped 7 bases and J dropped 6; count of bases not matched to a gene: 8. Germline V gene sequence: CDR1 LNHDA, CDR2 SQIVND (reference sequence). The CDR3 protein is CASISSGTGAEAFF. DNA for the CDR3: TGTGCCAGTATATCCTCCGGGACAGGGGCTGAAGCTTTCTTT.

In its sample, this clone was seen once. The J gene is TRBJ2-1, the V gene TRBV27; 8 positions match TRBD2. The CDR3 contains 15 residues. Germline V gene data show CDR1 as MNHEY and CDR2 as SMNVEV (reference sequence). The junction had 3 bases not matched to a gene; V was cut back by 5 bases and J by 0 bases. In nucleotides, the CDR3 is TGTGCCAGCAGTACGAGCGGGAGCTCCTACAATGAGCAGTTCTTC. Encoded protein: CASSTSGSSYNEQFF.

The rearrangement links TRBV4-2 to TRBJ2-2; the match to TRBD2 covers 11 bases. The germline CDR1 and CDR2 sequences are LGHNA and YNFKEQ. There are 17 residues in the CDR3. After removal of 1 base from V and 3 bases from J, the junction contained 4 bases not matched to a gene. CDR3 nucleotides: TGTGCCAGCAGCCAAGGAACTAGCGGGAGTTACACCGGGGAGCTGTTTTTT. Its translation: CASSQGTSGSYTGELFF.

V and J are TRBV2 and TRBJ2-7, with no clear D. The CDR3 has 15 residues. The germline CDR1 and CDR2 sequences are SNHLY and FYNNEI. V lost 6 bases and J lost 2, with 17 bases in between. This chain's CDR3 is CASRRLETDPYEQYF. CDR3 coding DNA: TGTGCCAGCAGGCGTCTAGAGACTGACCCCTACGAGCAGTACTTC.

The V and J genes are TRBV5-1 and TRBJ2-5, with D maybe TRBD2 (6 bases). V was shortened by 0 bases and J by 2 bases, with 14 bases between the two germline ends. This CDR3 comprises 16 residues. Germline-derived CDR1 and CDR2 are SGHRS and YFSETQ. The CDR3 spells CASSLVGGNIQETQYF. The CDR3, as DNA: TGCGCCAGCAGCTTGGTCGGGGGAAACATTCAAGAGACCCAGTACTTC. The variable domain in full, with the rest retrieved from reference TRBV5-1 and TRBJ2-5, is KAGVTQTPRYLIKTRGQQVTLSCSPISGHRSVSWYQQTPGQGLQFLFEYFSETQRNKGNFPGRFSGRQFSNSRSEMNVSTLELGDSALYLCASSLVGGNIQETQYFGPGTRLLVL.

CDR3 sequence (DNA): TGCGCCAGCAGCCGGACAGGGCAAGCGGGAGGCTACACCTTC. This sequence encodes CASSRTGQAGGYTF. The chain carries TRBV5-1 and TRBJ1-2; the match to TRBD1 covers 8 bases. Per germline, CDR1 SGHRS and CDR2 YFSETQ. CDR3 length: 14 residues. Trimming removed 4 bases from V and 8 bases from J; junction bases left unmatched: 10.

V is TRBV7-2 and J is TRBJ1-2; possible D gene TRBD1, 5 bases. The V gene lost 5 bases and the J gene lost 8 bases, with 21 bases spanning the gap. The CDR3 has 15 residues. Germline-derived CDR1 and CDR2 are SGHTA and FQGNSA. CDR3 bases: TGTGCCAGCAGCCCAGAAGGGTTTAGGGGCGGAGGCTACACCTTC. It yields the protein CASSPEGFRGGGYTF. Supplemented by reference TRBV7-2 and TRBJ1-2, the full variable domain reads GAGVSQSPSNKVTEKGKDVELRCDPISGHTALYWYRQSLGQGLEFLIYFQGNSAPDKSGLPSDRFSAERTGGSVSTLTIQRTQQEDSAVYLCASSPEGFRGGGYTFGSGTRLTVV.

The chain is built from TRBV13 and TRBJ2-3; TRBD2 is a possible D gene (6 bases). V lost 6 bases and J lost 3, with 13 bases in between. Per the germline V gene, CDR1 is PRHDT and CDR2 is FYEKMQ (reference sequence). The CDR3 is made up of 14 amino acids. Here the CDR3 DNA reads TGTGCCAGCAGGCGGGGCCAGCGTACAGATACGCAGTATTTT. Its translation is CASRRGQRTDTQYF. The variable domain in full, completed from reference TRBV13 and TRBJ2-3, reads AAGVIQSPRHLIKEKRETATLKCYPIPRHDTVYWYQQGPGQDPQFLISFYEKMQSDKGSIPDRFSAQQFSDYHSELNMSSLELGDSALYFCASRRGQRTDTQYFGPGTRLTVL.

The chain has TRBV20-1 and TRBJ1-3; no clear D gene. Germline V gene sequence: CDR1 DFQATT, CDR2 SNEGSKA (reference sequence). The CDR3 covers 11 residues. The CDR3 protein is CAPSSGNTIYF. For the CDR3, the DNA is TGCGCCCCTAGCTCTGGAAACACCATATATTTT.

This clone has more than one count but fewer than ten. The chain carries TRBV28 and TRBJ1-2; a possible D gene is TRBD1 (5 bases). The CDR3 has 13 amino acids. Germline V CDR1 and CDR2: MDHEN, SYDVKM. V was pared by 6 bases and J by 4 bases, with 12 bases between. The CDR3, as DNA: TGTGCCAGCAGCTTGACAGTACCCTATGGCTACACCTTC. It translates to CASSLTVPYGYTF.

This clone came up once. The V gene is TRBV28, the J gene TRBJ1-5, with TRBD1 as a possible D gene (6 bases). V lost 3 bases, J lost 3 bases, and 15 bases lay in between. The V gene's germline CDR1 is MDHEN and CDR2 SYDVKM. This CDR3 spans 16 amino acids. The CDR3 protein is CASSLGKGVVNQPQHF. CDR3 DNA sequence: TGTGCCAGCAGTTTGGGAAAGGGGGTTGTCAATCAGCCCCAGCATTTT.

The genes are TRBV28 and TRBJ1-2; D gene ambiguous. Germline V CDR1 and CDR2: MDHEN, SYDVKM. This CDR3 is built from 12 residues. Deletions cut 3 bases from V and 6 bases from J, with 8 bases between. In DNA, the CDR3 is TGTGCCAGCAGTTTGTTGGGGAATGGCTACACCTTC. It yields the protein CASSLLGNGYTF.

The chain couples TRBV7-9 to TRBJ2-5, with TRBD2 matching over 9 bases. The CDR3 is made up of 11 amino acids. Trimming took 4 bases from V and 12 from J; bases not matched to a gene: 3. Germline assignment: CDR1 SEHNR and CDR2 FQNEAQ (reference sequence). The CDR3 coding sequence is TGTGCCAGCAGCTCGCGGACTAGCGAGTACTTC. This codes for CASSSRTSEYF.